The 21 T cell receptor beta chains given below trace back to one sample, sequenced in a study of T cell responses to AZD1222 COVID-19 vaccine. Data came from immunoSEQ multiplex PCR; TCRdb stores just in-frame clones and leaves some out. The table has about 180,000 clones, 85% to 95% seen once. Sequencing was performed on peripheral blood, taken 28 days after the second dose of the MenACWY control vaccine. The origin of the receptors is an adult who received the MenACWY meningococcal vaccine as a control.

CDR3 DNA sequence: TGTGCCAGCAGCCCAAAGGCCAGCGGGGGTACCACAGATACGCAGTATTTT. It yields the protein CASSPKASGGTTDTQYF. J is TRBJ2-3 and V is TRBV7-9; 8 bases line up with TRBD2. CDR3 length: 17 amino acids. V gave up 5 bases and J gave up 2 bases; unmatched junction bases: 12. The germline V gene has CDR1 SEHNR and CDR2 FQNEAQ (reference sequence).

The V call is TRBV27, the J call TRBJ2-7; D gene uncertain. The V end was cut by 7 bases, the J end by 2 bases, with 18 bases between. In germline, CDR1 is MNHEY, CDR2 SMNVEV (reference sequence). The CDR3 runs 15 residues. The CDR3 sequence is CASTPLRAGTYEQYF. The CDR3 coding sequence is TGTGCCAGCACCCCCCTCCGCGCAGGTACCTACGAGCAGTACTTC.

The rearrangement uses TRBV10-3 and TRBJ1-6; D is perhaps TRBD1 (5 bases). V lost 2 bases and J 7 bases, leaving 6 bases between the germline ends. The V gene's germline CDR1 is ENHRY and CDR2 SYGVKD. The CDR3 has 13 amino acids. Written as DNA, the CDR3 is TGTGCCATCAGTGAGGGGGGGAATTCACCCCTCCACTTT. It codes for CAISEGGNSPLHF.

The V and J genes are TRBV19 and TRBJ1-4; D unclear. V lost 5 bases to trimming and J lost 0 bases, with 13 bases between them. CDR1 is LNHDA and CDR2 is SQIVND in the germline V gene (reference sequence). CDR3 length equals 16 residues. The CDR3 region has the DNA TGTGCCAGTAGTTCCCAGCAGCTCGCAACTAATGAAAAACTGTTTTTT. Encoded protein: CASSSQQLATNEKLFF.

The DNA of the CDR3 is TGTGCCAGCAGAGGGACCGGGACAGGGGCCACTGAAGCTTTCTTT. Translation: CASRGTGTGATEAFF. The V gene is TRBV14, the J gene TRBJ1-1; 10 bases agree with TRBD1. V trimming: 6 bases; J trimming: 4 bases; junction bases outside the gene matches: 8. The germline V gene has CDR1 SGHDN and CDR2 FVKESK. CDR3 length: 15 residues.

This clone was recorded once. V is TRBV11-2 and J is TRBJ2-7, with no clear D. The V gene lost 5 bases and the J gene lost 0 bases, with 5 bases spanning the gap. Germline V CDR1 and CDR2: SGHAT, FQNNGV. The CDR3 is made up of 12 amino acids. The CDR3 sequence is CASSDISYEQYF. Here the CDR3 DNA reads TGTGCCAGCAGCGACATCTCCTACGAGCAGTACTTC. Full variable domain (missing parts from reference TRBV11-2 and TRBJ2-7): EAGVAQSPRYKIIEKRQSVAFWCNPISGHATLYWYQQILGQGPKLLIQFQNNGVVDDSQLPKDRFSAERLKGVDSTLKIQPAKLEDSAVYLCASSDISYEQYFGPGTRLTVT.

The chain has TRBV3-1 (or the pseudogene TRBV3-2) and TRBJ1-1, with D possibly being TRBD1 (5 bases). The CDR3 is 13 residues long. V was shortened by 7 bases and J by 3 bases, with 12 bases between the two germline ends. Germline values: CDR1 LGHDT, CDR2 YNNKEL (reference sequence). This CDR3 is CASTPGTDTEAFF. Written as DNA, the CDR3 is TGTGCCAGCACCCCGGGGACCGACACTGAAGCTTTCTTT.

This clone appeared a single time. The chain employs TRBV12-3 or TRBV12-4 and TRBJ1-1; no firm D call. This CDR3 contains 13 residues. Trimming removed 3 bases at V and 4 bases at J, with 9 bases between. The CDR3 sequence: CASSFQVRTEAFF. The CDR3 DNA follows: TGTGCCAGCAGTTTCCAGGTCCGCACTGAAGCTTTCTTT.

The chain recombines TRBV3-1 (or the pseudogene TRBV3-2) with TRBJ1-4; D possibly corresponds to TRBD1 (6 bases). This CDR3 region has 16 residues. Germline loops: CDR1 LGHDT, CDR2 YNNKEL (reference sequence). The ends were cut back, 1 base at V and 11 bases at J, with 20 bases in the middle. The CDR3 loop reads CASSQVGTPPGEKLFF. The DNA for the CDR3 is TGTGCCAGCAGCCAAGTCGGGACACCCCCCGGTGAGAAACTGTTTTTT.

The rearrangement links TRBV6-6 to TRBJ1-1; 12 bases map to TRBD1. With V trimmed by 5 bases and J by 5 bases, 9 bases remained unmatched. This CDR3 spans 16 amino acids. From germline, CDR1 is MNHNY and CDR2 SVGAGI (reference sequence). This CDR3 is CASSPRDRGLRTEAFF. CDR3 nucleotide sequence: TGTGCCAGCAGTCCCCGGGACAGGGGGCTTCGAACTGAAGCTTTCTTT.

The rearrangement joins TRBV5-5 to TRBJ1-6; the D is unclear. Trimming took 2 bases from V and 6 from J, leaving 9 bases between them. CDR3 size: 14 residues. Germline V gene data show CDR1 as SGHKS and CDR2 as YYEKEE (reference sequence). The CDR3 nucleotides read TGTGCCAGCAGCTTAGGCCAGTTTAATTCACCCCTCCACTTT. Translation gives CASSLGQFNSPLHF.

V and J are TRBV20-1 and TRBJ1-2; D is ambiguous. Looked up from germline, CDR1 is DFQATT and CDR2 is SNEGSKA (reference sequence). There are 13 residues in the CDR3. Trimming stripped 3 bases from V and 3 bases from J, with 11 bases between. CDR3: CSASHSSDYGYTF. CDR3 coding DNA: TGCAGTGCTAGTCACTCCTCAGACTATGGCTACACCTTC.

V and J are TRBV6-5 and TRBJ1-1, with 9 positions matching TRBD1. V was pared by 6 bases and J by 4 bases, with 9 bases of the junction left unmatched. CDR3 length: 15 residues. Germline lookup yields CDR1 MNHEY and CDR2 SVGAGI. Here the CDR3 reads CASSRTRTGATEAFF. As DNA, the CDR3 is TGTGCCAGCAGCCGAACCCGGACAGGGGCCACTGAAGCTTTCTTT.

This clone came up once. The chain uses TRBV2 and TRBJ1-1; D gene uncertain. V was cut by 4 bases and J by 9 bases, with 12 bases left in between. The CDR3 sequence is 12 residues long. Looked up from germline, CDR1 is SNHLY and CDR2 is FYNNEI. The CDR3 DNA sequence: TGTGCCAGCAGTGCTTGGGAACTTCAAGCTTTCTTT. Its translation is CASSAWELQAFF. The complete variable domain, with remaining parts taken from reference TRBV2 and TRBJ1-1, reads EPEVTQTPSHQVTQMGQEVILRCVPISNHLYFYWYRQILGQKVEFLVSFYNNEISEKSEIFDDQFSVERPDGSNFTLKIRSTKLEDSAMYFCASSAWELQAFFGQGTRLTVV.

The chain combines TRBV5-4 with TRBJ1-3; no firm D call. CDR1 and CDR2 from the germline V gene are SGHNT and YYREEE (reference sequence). This CDR3 is built from 13 residues. V lost 0 bases to trimming and J lost 4 bases, with 5 bases between them. Here the CDR3 reads CASSLDRGNTIYF. The CDR3 nucleotides read TGTGCCAGCAGCTTGGACCGGGGAAACACCATATATTTT.

The chain recombines TRBV5-1 with TRBJ1-2; TRBD1 matches at 8 bases. With 3 bases clipped from V and 0 bases from J, the junction kept 10 bases outside the gene matches. The CDR3 is 17 amino acids. Germline loops: CDR1 SGHRS, CDR2 YFSETQ. CDR3 DNA: TGCGCCAGCAGCTCGAAACCCGTGGACAGGGCTAACTATGGCTACACCTTC. Protein: CASSSKPVDRANYGYTF.

The chain recombines TRBV30 with TRBJ2-1, with TRBD2 as a possible D gene (7 bases). This CDR3 spans 15 amino acids. Germline lookup yields CDR1 GTSNPN and CDR2 SVGIG (reference sequence). Trimming shortened V by 2 bases and J by 2 bases, and 13 bases separated the two germline ends. CDR3 region: CAWSLGGGPYNEQFF. The CDR3 nucleotides read TGTGCCTGGAGTCTAGGCGGGGGCCCCTACAATGAGCAGTTCTTC.

This sequence joins TRBV7-2 and TRBJ1-4; TRBD1 is a possible D gene (5 bases). V lost 5 bases and J 8 bases, leaving 21 bases between the germline ends. Germline CDR1 reads SGHTA; CDR2 reads FQGNSA. This CDR3 region has 16 residues. The CDR3 DNA reads as TGTGCCAGCAGCCCATCTAATCTCCAGGGTCGAGAAAAACTGTTTTTT. This codes for CASSPSNLQGREKLFF.

V gene TRBV10-3 combines with J gene TRBJ1-1; no clear D gene. From germline, CDR1 is ENHRY and CDR2 SYGVKD. This CDR3 contains 13 residues. V dropped 7 bases and J dropped 3 bases, with 12 bases sitting between them. CDR3 in DNA: TGTGCCATCACCTCTTATCAGGACACTGAAGCTTTCTTT. Amino acids: CAITSYQDTEAFF.

J is TRBJ1-5 and V is TRBV28; tentative D call: TRBD1 (6 bases). Germline V CDR1 and CDR2: MDHEN, SYDVKM. Trimming took 7 bases from V and 2 from J, leaving 18 bases between them. The CDR3 sequence is 16 residues long. The CDR3 protein is CASTQDRLYRNQPQHF. The CDR3 nucleotides read TGTGCCAGCACCCAGGACAGACTCTATCGCAATCAGCCCCAGCATTTT.

The rearrangement uses TRBV5-1 and TRBJ2-1; D is uncertain. Germline CDR1 reads SGHRS; CDR2 reads YFSETQ. Trimming stripped 0 bases from V and 10 bases from J, with 17 bases between. The CDR3 runs 15 residues. Here the CDR3 reads CASSLARQVYDEQFF. The CDR3 DNA sequence: TGCGCCAGCAGCTTGGCCAGGCAGGTATATGACGAGCAGTTCTTC.